This T cell receptor (beta chain) was obtained from a study of blood T cell repertoires in COVID-19. V shed 2 bases, J shed 11 bases, and the junction held 9 bases outside the gene matches. The CDR3 runs to 13 residues. Germline CDR1 reads SEHNR; CDR2 reads FQNEAQ (reference sequence). In the original processing: By means of reference gene primer amplification, nucleated cell counts were estimated. Sequenced by immunoSEQ multiplex PCR; TCRdb stores in-frame clones only, minus some. V and J calls and clone size are copied from that table; D and trimming were computed from the DNA. This table has a few hundred thousand clones, under 85% appearing once. This clone was seen once.

Sequencing used peripheral blood. The TCR sequence derives from a man aged 25-40 years who had recovered from COVID-19. J is TRBJ2-7 and V is TRBV7-9, with TRBD1 matching 7 bases. The CDR3 nucleotides read TGTGCCAGCAGCTTATTTGGGACAGAGAATGAGTACTTC. Its translation: CASSLFGTENEYF.